These T cell receptor beta chains were read from a single sample in a study of T-cell memory formation after mild COVID-19. TCRdb independently ran MiXCR on the 5' RACE reads; one entry per CDR3 protein. The sample carries under 300,000 distinct CDR3 sequences, less than 9.5% recorded once. Sequencing input: PBMCs or a T cell subset sorted from them (not recorded which). The receptors stem from a man aged 18 to 29 who had mild COVID-19 (a few samples of this study predate the infection). Cell type and time point are not known. Each CDR3 is given with its conserved first and last residue. The D gene is left open where the match is weak. Clone size is shown for a subset of rows, as once, few, many or a class of expanded clone.

DNA,CDR3,V,J,size,D
TGTGCCAGCGTCGGAATGAACACTGAAGCTTTCTTT,CASVGMNTEAFF,TRBV3-2,TRBJ1-1,few,.
TGTGCCAGCAGCACCCGAGGACAGGGCGACGAGACCCAGTACTTC,CASSTRGQGDETQYF,TRBV7-9,TRBJ2-5,many,TRBD1
TGCAGTGCTAGGGGAAAAGGACTAGCGGGCTCCACGCGGGACAATGAGCAGTTCTTC,CSARGKGLAGSTRDNEQFF,TRBV20-1,TRBJ2-1,many,TRBD2
TGCGCCAGCAAGGCCCAGGGCACAGATACGCAGTATTTT,CASKAQGTDTQYF,TRBV5-1,TRBJ2-3,.,.
TGTGCCAGCAGCTTAGATTTCCAGGGCCCAGATACGCAGTATTTT,CASSLDFQGPDTQYF,TRBV11-2,TRBJ2-3,.,.
TGTGCCAGCAGTCAGGCCTACAATGAAAAACTGTTTTTT,CASSQAYNEKLFF,TRBV12-3/TRBV12-4,TRBJ1-4,many,.
TGTGCCAGCAGCCGAGGGACAGACAATGAAAAACTGTTTTTT,CASSRGTDNEKLFF,TRBV3-1,TRBJ1-4,.,TRBD1
TGTGCCAGCAGTTTTTGGGGGGCCAGTGATGAGCAGTTCTTC,CASSFWGASDEQFF,TRBV12-3/TRBV12-4,TRBJ2-1,few,.
TGTGCCAGCAGTGAATCGGACGCTGGGGCCAACGTCCTGACTTTC,CASSESDAGANVLTF,TRBV2,TRBJ2-6,many,.
TGTGCCAGCAGTTTATCGCTAGCGGGGGGGCCCACAGATACGCAGTATTTT,CASSLSLAGGPTDTQYF,TRBV12-3/TRBV12-4,TRBJ2-3,.,TRBD2
TGCGCCAGCAGCCCGACCGGGACAGGGGTTGCCACTGAAGCTTTCTTT,CASSPTGTGVATEAFF,TRBV5-1,TRBJ1-1,few,TRBD1
TGCGCCAGCAGCCGAGGGGGGGCGGAGACCCAGTACTTC,CASSRGGAETQYF,TRBV4-1,TRBJ2-5,.,.
TGCAGTGCCCTCGTACGGAACACCATATATTTT,CSALVRNTIYF,TRBV20-1,TRBJ1-3,.,.
TGTGCCAGCACCGGGACAGGCCGGGAGACCCAGTACTTC,CASTGTGRETQYF,TRBV6-4,TRBJ2-5,.,TRBD1
TGTGCCAGCAGCACCGTCACAGGGGACACTACAGATACGCAGTATTTT,CASSTVTGDTTDTQYF,TRBV5-6,TRBJ2-3,.,TRBD1
TGTGCCAGCAGCTCAGGATCCTTAGGGGGAGCTTTCTTT,CASSSGSLGGAFF,TRBV11-2,TRBJ1-1,few,.
TGTGCCAGCACGCAGGGCAATCAGCCCCAGCATTTT,CASTQGNQPQHF,TRBV12-3/TRBV12-4,TRBJ1-5,few,.
TGTGCCAGCAGCTTACGAAGACGAGACACCGGGGAGCTGTTTTTT,CASSLRRRDTGELFF,TRBV7-2,TRBJ2-2,.,.
TGTGCCAGCAGCAAGCTGCGGGCAGATACGCAGTATTTT,CASSKLRADTQYF,TRBV12-3/TRBV12-4,TRBJ2-3,few,.
TGTGCCAGCAGCCCGCGGGGGGCCCCTGGCAATCAGCCCCAGCATTTT,CASSPRGAPGNQPQHF,TRBV7-2,TRBJ1-5,few,.
TGCAGTGCTAGACGCCCGGGGGGGTCCTACAATGAGCAGTTCTTC,CSARRPGGSYNEQFF,TRBV20-1,TRBJ2-1,.,TRBD2
TGCGCCAGCAGCTTAAGTCCGTCTGAGCCCTACGAGCAGTACTTC,CASSLSPSEPYEQYF,TRBV5-1,TRBJ2-7,many,.
TGTGCCTGGAGTCTTGACTATACGCAGTATTTT,CAWSLDYTQYF,TRBV30,TRBJ2-3,.,.
TGTGCCAGCAGTTTAGACCCAGGGGGCCATGCTAACTATGGCTACACCTTC,CASSLDPGGHANYGYTF,TRBV12-3/TRBV12-4,TRBJ1-2,.,TRBD1
TGTGCCAGCAGTTACAAGACAGGGGGTTTAGCCTACGAGCAGTACTTC,CASSYKTGGLAYEQYF,TRBV6-5,TRBJ2-7,.,TRBD1
TGTGCCATCCAGCGGCAGGACTCTGGAAACACCATATATTTT,CAIQRQDSGNTIYF,TRBV7-6,TRBJ1-3,few,.
TGTGCCAGCAGTTACCGAAGTGGATTTGGCTACACCTTC,CASSYRSGFGYTF,TRBV6-2/TRBV6-3,TRBJ1-2,.,.
TGCGCCAGCGCCGGGACAGTGTTATACAATGAGCAGTTCTTC,CASAGTVLYNEQFF,TRBV5-1,TRBJ2-1,.,TRBD1
TGTGCCAGCAGTTACTCAGGGGAGAGGACCAATGAGCAGTTCTTC,CASSYSGERTNEQFF,TRBV6-5,TRBJ2-1,few,.
TGTGCCAGCAGCTCCCGTGGATGGGGCGGTTACAATGAGCAGTTCTTC,CASSSRGWGGYNEQFF,TRBV7-2,TRBJ2-1,few,.
TGTGCCAGCAGCTTAGGAGGAGGGGCGGGGGAAGAGACCCAGTACTTC,CASSLGGGAGEETQYF,TRBV11-1,TRBJ2-5,.,TRBD2
TGTGCCACCAGCGGGAAGGCCCTAGGGCTGAACCCAGAGACCCAGTACTTC,CATSGKALGLNPETQYF,TRBV15,TRBJ2-5,.,.
TGTGCCAGCAGTTTCGTTTTAGCGGGGGGTTATACAGATACGCAGTATTTT,CASSFVLAGGYTDTQYF,TRBV28,TRBJ2-3,.,TRBD2
TGTGCCATCAGTGATCCCTACGAGCAGTACTTC,CAISDPYEQYF,TRBV10-3,TRBJ2-7,few,.
TGCAGCGTTAATTTGCATCACACTGAAGCTTTCTTT,CSVNLHHTEAFF,TRBV29-1,TRBJ1-1,many,.
TGTGCCAGCAGTGCCCCCGGACAGGGAAGGACTGAAGCTTTCTTT,CASSAPGQGRTEAFF,TRBV6-5,TRBJ1-1,.,TRBD1
TGTGCCAGCAGCTTAGTAGGCTCAGCTCAGACAGATACGCAGTATTTT,CASSLVGSAQTDTQYF,TRBV7-2,TRBJ2-3,few,.
TGTGCCAGCAGCCAAGACTATGTCCCCTACGAGCAGTACTTC,CASSQDYVPYEQYF,TRBV4-2,TRBJ2-7,few,.
TGCGCCAGCAGCTTACTACAGGTAGAGGGTAATTCACCCCTCCACTTT,CASSLLQVEGNSPLHF,TRBV4-1,TRBJ1-6,.,.
TGTGCCAGTGACAGCTCTGGGGCCAACGTCCTGACTTTC,CASDSSGANVLTF,TRBV6-1,TRBJ2-6,few,.
TGCGCCAGCAGCGGGACAGGGGGCTTCTACAATGAGCAGTTCTTC,CASSGTGGFYNEQFF,TRBV4-1,TRBJ2-1,few,TRBD1
TGTGCCAGCAGCTCCCTTATTGGGGCTTTCTTT,CASSSLIGAFF,TRBV7-2,TRBJ1-1,few,.
TGTGCCAGCAGCTTAGAAGTCCTTATAGCCAAAAACATTCAGTACTTC,CASSLEVLIAKNIQYF,TRBV7-2,TRBJ2-4,.,.
TGCAGTGCTAGACAGGATGACCAAGAGACCCAGTACTTC,CSARQDDQETQYF,TRBV20-1,TRBJ2-5,many,.
TGTGCCAGCAGCCCAGGGCTAGCTGCCGGGGAGCTGTTTTTT,CASSPGLAAGELFF,TRBV7-2,TRBJ2-2,.,.
TGTGCCAGCCCAGGGGTGGGGGGCTACACCTTC,CASPGVGGYTF,TRBV7-2,TRBJ1-2,many,.
TGTGCCAGCAGTTCGCGGGACCCAGACAATGAGCAGTTCTTC,CASSSRDPDNEQFF,TRBV12-3/TRBV12-4,TRBJ2-1,.,.
TGCGCCAGCAGCTTGGATCGGGGGGGTCGAGGTGAGCAGTTCTTC,CASSLDRGGRGEQFF,TRBV5-1,TRBJ2-1,few,TRBD2
TGCGCCAGCAGCTTGGTGGCAGGGCGGACCCGGGAGCTGTTTTTT,CASSLVAGRTRELFF,TRBV5-1,TRBJ2-2,.,.
TGTGCCAGCAGCTTGGATTGGCAGATGAACACTGAAGCTTTCTTT,CASSLDWQMNTEAFF,TRBV5-6,TRBJ1-1,.,.
TGTGCCAGCAGATCACCAGGGGTTAGCAATCAGCCCCAGCATTTT,CASRSPGVSNQPQHF,TRBV6-2/TRBV6-3,TRBJ1-5,.,.
TGCGCCAGCAGCTTGGACGGGGCGGGCAATCAGCCCCAGCATTTT,CASSLDGAGNQPQHF,TRBV5-1,TRBJ1-5,few,.
TGTGCCAGCAGCTGGGGCGTAGGTAGAGGGGATCAGCCCCAGCATTTT,CASSWGVGRGDQPQHF,TRBV7-9,TRBJ1-5,.,.
TGTGCCAGCAGCTTTCGATTTAGTATTCTGGGGGGAACCACAGATACGCAGTATTTT,CASSFRFSILGGTTDTQYF,TRBV7-9,TRBJ2-3,.,.